The 9 T cell receptor beta chains listed next were all sequenced from one sample in a study of identical twins. From the 5' RACE reads, TCRdb called clonotypes with MiXCR, one entry per CDR3 protein. The table has some 1,600,000 distinct CDR3 sequences, about 30% seen once. The sample was cord blood. The receptors stem from a newborn girl in good health.

A word on this clonotype: This sequence may be a read error, since a much larger clone differs from it by one base. V usage is TRBV10-3 and J usage is TRBJ2-7, with D perhaps TRBD1 or TRBD2 (7 bases each). Germline loops: CDR1 ENHRY, CDR2 SYGVKD. The ends were cut back, 11 bases at V and 0 bases at J, with 14 bases in the middle. This CDR3 contains 13 residues. CDR3 bases: TGTGCCGTGCGGGGGACAGCCTCCTACGAGCAGTACTTC. It yields the protein CAVRGTASYEQYF.

This clonotype was detected only a few times. This chain connects TRBV27 to TRBJ2-7, with a possible D match to TRBD2 (6 bases). Germline CDR1 is MNHEY and CDR2 is SMNVEV (reference sequence). Trimming removed 5 bases from V and 5 bases from J, with 19 bases in between. This CDR3 is built from 15 residues. CDR3 sequence reads: CASSPRLGVGHEQYF. The CDR3 coding sequence is TGTGCCAGCAGTCCCCGACTAGGGGTGGGCCACGAGCAGTACTTC.

CDR3 DNA: TGTGCCAGCCGAAGGCGTTCGGAGGCGGGGCCGAACACCGGGGAGCTGTTTTTT. This codes for CASRRRSEAGPNTGELFF. The V call is TRBV2, the J call TRBJ2-2, with a weak D call TRBD2 (6 bases). Trimming took 8 bases from V and 0 from J, leaving 22 bases between them. Looked up from germline, CDR1 is SNHLY and CDR2 is FYNNEI. This CDR3 has 18 residues.

Points on this clonotype: Being one base from a much bigger clone, this may be a read error. V gene TRBV11-2 combines with J gene TRBJ2-6, with D possibly matching TRBD1 (5 bases). In germline, CDR1 is SGHAT, CDR2 FQNNGV. The CDR3 runs to 19 residues. The chain's CDR3 is CASSLDQTGLSSGANALTF. The CDR3, as DNA: TGTGCCAGCAGCTTAGATCAAACAGGCCTTAGCTCTGGGGCCAACGCCCTGACTTTC.

This chain joins TRBV20-1 and TRBJ2-2; D is unclear. The V end was cut by 3 bases, the J end by 3 bases, with 5 bases between. CDR3 length: 12 residues. CDR1 and CDR2 (germline): DFQATT, SNEGSKA (reference sequence). CDR3 nucleotide sequence: TGCAGTGCTAGCGGCTACACCGGGGAGCTGTTTTTT. It translates to CSASGYTGELFF.

The CDR3 region has the DNA TGTGCCAGCAGCCAAGGCCTGACTAGCGGGAGTGTGTACGAGCAGTACTTC. Encoded protein: CASSQGLTSGSVYEQYF. The gene calls are TRBV4-2 and TRBJ2-7; 12 bases align to TRBD2. Looked up from germline, CDR1 is LGHNA and CDR2 is YNFKEQ. V lost 1 base, J lost 4 bases, and 8 bases stayed unmatched. This CDR3 has 17 residues.

This clonotype has a handful of counts. The rearrangement uses TRBV7-6 and TRBJ2-5; 7 nucleotides line up with TRBD2. The germline CDR1 and CDR2 sequences are SGHVS and FNYEAQ. The CDR3 has 14 amino acids. V lost 4 bases and J lost 2; bases outside the gene matches: 4. The DNA of the CDR3 is TGTGCCAGCAGCTCAGCGGGACTACAAGAGACCCAGTACTTC. It is translated as CASSSAGLQETQYF.

This clonotype was seen repeatedly, ten times or more. The rearrangement uses TRBV15 and TRBJ2-7; TRBD2 matches 7 bases. The CDR3 runs to 15 residues. Trimming removed 0 bases from V and 2 bases from J; junction bases left unmatched: 4. CDR1 LNHNV and CDR2 YYDKDF come from the germline V gene (reference sequence). The CDR3 DNA is TGTGCCACCAGCAGAGATAGAACTAGCGCCTACGAGCAGTACTTC. Protein sequence: CATSRDRTSAYEQYF.

Concerning this clonotype: This could be a read error, since a much larger clone is one nucleotide away. CDR3 sequence reads: CSGDRGLQNEQYF. The CDR3 region has the DNA TGCAGCGGGGACAGGGGGCTGCAGAATGAGCAGTACTTC. The chain carries TRBV29-1 and TRBJ2-7, with 12 bases lining up with TRBD1. V shed 7 bases and J 7 bases; nucleotides not matched to a gene: 8. Germline V gene lookup returns CDR1 SQVTM and CDR2 ANQGSEA. The CDR3 spans 13 residues.